Below are 14 T cell receptor beta chains sequenced from a single sample in a study of cytomegalovirus exposure and HLA in healthy donors. This PCR relied on a set of 60 Vbeta primers and 13 Jbeta primers. Assay used: immunoSEQ multiplex PCR; TCRdb lists only in-frame clones, some missing. The sample has roughly 100,000 clones, approximately 77% seen once; the top ten hold 4.9%. Sequencing used PBMCs. These receptors all stem from a middle-aged woman in good health and CMV-seronegative.

The rearrangement links TRBV4-1 to TRBJ1-6, with D hard to call. This CDR3 spans 17 amino acids. V lost 1 base, J lost 5 bases, and 15 bases lay in between. In germline, CDR1 is MGHRA, CDR2 YSYEKL. The CDR3: CASSQVHPGFNNSPLHF. In nucleotides, the CDR3 is TGCGCCAGCAGCCAAGTCCATCCGGGATTTAATAATTCACCCCTCCACTTT.

The chain uses TRBV5-4 and TRBJ2-7; TRBD1 aligns across 11 bases. J lost 3 bases, V lost 4 bases, and 6 bases had no gene match. Looked up from germline, CDR1 is SGHNT and CDR2 is YYREEE (reference sequence). CDR3 length: 15 residues. CDR3 in DNA: TGTGCCAGCAGCGGAGGACAGGGGGCTGGCTACGAGCAGTACTTC. This encodes CASSGGQGAGYEQYF.

The chain carries TRBV7-9 and TRBJ1-6, with D possibly matching TRBD1 (5 bases). Per germline, CDR1 SEHNR and CDR2 FQNEAQ (reference sequence). The CDR3 has 14 residues. V shed 1 base and J shed 7 bases, with 8 bases lying between them. CDR3 region: CASSLEGKNSPLHF. CDR3 sequence (DNA): TGTGCCAGCAGCTTAGAGGGGAAAAATTCACCCCTCCACTTT.

V is TRBV30 and J is TRBJ1-5; no reliable D call. V dropped 5 bases and J dropped 7 bases, with 6 bases sitting between them. Germline V CDR1 and CDR2: GTSNPN, SVGIG (reference sequence). The CDR3 has 10 amino acids. CDR3 sequence: CAWAEQPQHF. The CDR3 DNA is TGTGCCTGGGCAGAACAGCCCCAGCATTTT.

The chain is built from TRBV29-1 and TRBJ2-1; tentatively, D is TRBD2 (5 bases). Germline V gives CDR1 SQVTM, CDR2 ANQGSEA. V was cut by 6 bases and J by 9 bases, with 6 bases left in between. CDR3 length equals 9 residues. The CDR3 sequence is CSVAGEQFF. CDR3 sequence (DNA): TGCAGCGTGGCGGGTGAGCAGTTCTTC.

This clone was seen a single time. The V and J genes are TRBV27 and TRBJ1-4; a weak D match, TRBD1 (6 bases). This CDR3 is 13 amino acids long. Germline loops: CDR1 MNHEY, CDR2 SMNVEV (reference sequence). The ends were cut back, 5 bases at V and 7 bases at J, with 11 bases in the middle. The chain's CDR3 is CASSRNRAEKLFF. CDR3 coding DNA: TGTGCCAGCAGTCGAAACAGGGCTGAAAAACTGTTTTTT.

Regarding this clone: Since the CDR3 does not end with the conserved phenylalanine or tryptophan, this likely comes from a read error. The chain joins TRBV25-1 to TRBJ1-1; a weak D match, TRBD1 (6 bases). The germline gives CDR1 MGHDK, CDR2 SYGVNS. This CDR3 contains 18 residues. V was clipped by 1 base and J by 1 base, with 19 bases between them. The CDR3 DNA reads TGTGCCAGCAGTGAATCGGCGGGGGCCTTATCTACGAACACTGAAGCTTTCGTT. The encoded protein is CASSESAGALSTNTEAFV.

Comments on this clone: One junction end does not reproduce the germline sequence, and a read error may be involved. This chain connects TRBV9 to TRBJ1-2; TRBD1 matches at 11 bases. CDR3 length: 15 amino acids. Germline CDR1 and CDR2: SGDLS and YYNGEE. The CDR3 is CVSSPGTGGDYGYTF. The CDR3 DNA reads as TGTGTCAGCAGCCCCGGGACAGGGGGTGACTATGGCTACACCTTC. The full variable domain, with the rest looked up from reference TRBV9 and TRBJ1-2, is DSGVTQTPKHLITATGQRVTLRCSPRSGDLSVYWYQQSLDQGLQFLIQYYNGEERAKGNILERFSAQQFPDLHSELNLSSLELGDSALYFCVSSPGTGGDYGYTFGSGTRLTVV.

The chain joins TRBV7-9 to TRBJ1-6; D unresolved. V dropped 1 base and J dropped 9 bases, with 10 bases sitting between them. This CDR3 has 14 amino acids. Germline CDR1 SEHNR, CDR2 FQNEAQ (reference sequence). DNA of the CDR3: TGTGCCAGCAGCTTAGTAGGGAGCGTTTCACCCCTCCACTTT. Translation: CASSLVGSVSPLHF.

This rearrangement joins TRBV5-1 to TRBJ1-5, with 8 bases that match TRBD1. Looked up from germline, CDR1 is SGHRS and CDR2 is YFSETQ. J was trimmed by 5 bases and V by 4 bases; bases with no gene match: 8. The CDR3 extends over 15 amino acids. CDR3 amino acids: CASSKTGVWDQPQHF. Written as DNA, the CDR3 is TGCGCCAGCAGCAAGACAGGGGTTTGGGATCAGCCCCAGCATTTT.

This sequence joins TRBV2 and TRBJ1-2, with D maybe TRBD1 (6 bases). V was trimmed by 4 bases and J by 0 bases, leaving 12 bases between them. Germline V lookup: CDR1 SNHLY, CDR2 FYNNEI. This CDR3 contains 15 residues. This chain's CDR3 is CASSVQGISNYGYTF. CDR3 DNA: TGTGCCAGCAGTGTGCAGGGGATCTCTAACTATGGCTACACCTTC.

This clone has just one count. The gene calls are TRBV5-1 and TRBJ1-2, with TRBD1 matching 7 bases. The V gene end was trimmed by 4 bases and the J gene end by 2 bases; junction bases not matched to a gene: 20. Germline CDR1 SGHRS, CDR2 YFSETQ. The CDR3 sequence is 19 residues long. The CDR3 DNA follows: TGCGCCAGCAGCCTAGGCGCGCGGCTAAGCTCGGGACAGAACTATGGCTACACCTTC. It specifies CASSLGARLSSGQNYGYTF.

The rearrangement uses TRBV6-6 and TRBJ1-6; TRBD1 agrees at 7 bases. Germline assignment: CDR1 MNHNY and CDR2 SVGAGI (reference sequence). This CDR3 comprises 12 residues. V lost 5 bases to trimming and J lost 14 bases; unmatched junction nucleotides: 6. The CDR3 region is CASSKTGDTLHF. The DNA of the CDR3 is TGTGCCAGCAGTAAAACAGGGGATACCCTCCACTTT.

V is TRBV7-9 and J is TRBJ1-1, with D hard to call. Germline CDR1 and CDR2: SEHNR and FQNEAQ (reference sequence). V lost 4 bases and J 6 bases, leaving 9 bases between the germline ends. CDR3 length equals 12 residues. The CDR3 spells CASSSSQAEAFF. CDR3 in DNA: TGTGCCAGCAGCTCCTCGCAGGCTGAAGCTTTCTTT.